The entry below describes one TCR beta chain. The data derive from a study of shared clonotypes between healthy human individuals. The method was immunoSEQ multiplex PCR; TCRdb's version includes in-frame clones alone and lacks a portion of them. Counted here are roughly 1,100,000 clones, around 76% occurring once; the ten biggest clones make up roughly 1.4%. V lost 5 bases, J lost 5 bases, and 9 bases stayed unmatched. Germline V gene data show CDR1 as SGHTA and CDR2 as FQGNSA. This CDR3 comprises 15 residues. The chain recombines TRBV7-2 with TRBJ2-5; 9 positions match TRBD2. The material sequenced was memory CD4+ T cells sorted from blood. The subset was: CD45RA-negative fraction. This TCR derives from a man aged 18 to 29 in good health. CDR3 nucleotide sequence: TGTGCCAGCAGCGCCGCCGCAAGCGGGAGGGAGACCCAGTACTTC. It codes for CASSAAASGRETQYF.